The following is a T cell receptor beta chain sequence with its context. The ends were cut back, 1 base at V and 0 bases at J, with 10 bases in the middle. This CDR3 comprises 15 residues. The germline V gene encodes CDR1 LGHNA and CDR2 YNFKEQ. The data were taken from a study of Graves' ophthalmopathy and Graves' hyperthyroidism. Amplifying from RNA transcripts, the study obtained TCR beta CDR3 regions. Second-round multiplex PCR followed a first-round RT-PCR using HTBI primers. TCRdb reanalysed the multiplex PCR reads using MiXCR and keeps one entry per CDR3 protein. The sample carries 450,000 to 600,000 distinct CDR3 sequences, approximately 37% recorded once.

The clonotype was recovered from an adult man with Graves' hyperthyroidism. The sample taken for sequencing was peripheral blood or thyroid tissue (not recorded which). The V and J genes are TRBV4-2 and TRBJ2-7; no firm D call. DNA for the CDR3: TGTGCCAGCAGCCAAGCCCAGGTTAGCTCCTACGAGCAGTACTTC. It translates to CASSQAQVSSYEQYF.